These T cell receptor beta chains were read from a single sample in a study of cytomegalovirus exposure and HLA in healthy donors. Libraries were prepared by immunoSEQ multiplex PCR; TCRdb keeps only in-frame clonotypes and omits some of them. This table has roughly 100,000 clones, roughly three quarters appearing once. Sequencing input: PBMCs. Source of these receptors: a male donor in good health and CMV-seropositive. CDR3s leave out the opening cysteine and the closing phenylalanine or tryptophan.

V: TRBV7-9; J: TRBJ2-1; length: 13; CDR3: ASSLSLAGANEQF
V: TRBV2; J: TRBJ2-6; length: 15; CDR3: ASSQRGRGAGANVLT
V: TRBV5-5; J: TRBJ2-7; length: 14; CDR3: ASSPDPAGGRYEQY
V: TRBV28; J: TRBJ2-7; length: 12; CDR3: ASRAQRDSYEQY
V: TRBV7-3; J: TRBJ1-1; length: 11; CDR3: ASSIPGVTEAF
V: TRBV29-1; J: TRBJ1-2; length: 11; CDR3: SVSDRVEGGYT
V: TRBV7-6; J: TRBJ2-1; length: 14; CDR3: ASSSGLAGVYNEQF
V: TRBV15; J: TRBJ2-7; length: 13; CDR3: ATSTDRGYRNEQY
V: TRBV2; J: TRBJ2-1; length: 9; CDR3: ASSYNNEQF
V: TRBV28; J: TRBJ1-1; length: 10; CDR3: ASSPWEDEAF
V: TRBV25-1; J: TRBJ1-1; length: 11; CDR3: ASEEGAGTEAF
V: TRBV7-9; J: TRBJ2-1; length: 10; CDR3: SSSFPLETQF
V: TRBV7-9; J: TRBJ2-3; length: 15; CDR3: ASSLSLAGGPRDTQY
V: TRBV25-1; J: TRBJ2-2; length: 10; CDR3: ASSSSGGELF
V: TRBV4-2; J: TRBJ2-3; length: 12; CDR3: ASSQGAGTDTQY
V: TRBV28; J: TRBJ1-2; length: 11; CDR3: ASSSRVYYGYT
V: TRBV5-8; J: TRBJ2-1; length: 13; CDR3: ASSLGSGRPHEQF
V: TRBV29-1; J: TRBJ2-3; length: 12; CDR3: SVAGGAGTDTQY
V: TRBV2; J: TRBJ1-3; length: 12; CDR3: ASSERGLGNTIY
V: TRBV11-3; J: TRBJ2-5; length: 13; CDR3: ASSLGGTMEETQY
V: TRBV6-1; J: TRBJ2-7; length: 13; CDR3: ASRPGTSLFLEQY
V: TRBV27; J: TRBJ1-5; length: 11; CDR3: ARRRGGGQPQH
V: TRBV7-2; J: TRBJ2-3; length: 13; CDR3: ASSLSGTSTDTQY
V: TRBV28; J: TRBJ2-3; length: 12; CDR3: ASSRSGGGDTQY
V: TRBV7-9; J: TRBJ2-7; length: 14; CDR3: ASSLANSGYTYEQY
V: TRBV5-4; J: TRBJ1-3; length: 14; CDR3: ASSPGTGRPGNTIY
V: TRBV7-2; J: TRBJ1-1; length: 13; CDR3: ASSPWTGKNTEAF
V: TRBV7-9; J: TRBJ2-1; length: 14; CDR3: ASSPTGAFSYNEQF
V: TRBV19; J: TRBJ1-2; length: 12; CDR3: ASSIRGRADGYT
V: TRBV7-3; J: TRBJ2-1; length: 16; CDR3: ASSSLGVAGSSYNEQF
V: TRBV12-5; J: TRBJ2-3; length: 13; CDR3: ASGLVGQGTDTQY
V: TRBV7-9; J: TRBJ2-3; length: 14; CDR3: ASSLWRTGGTDTQY
V: TRBV28; J: TRBJ1-1; length: 14; CDR3: ASSSPMGGRGTEAF
V: TRBV10-2; J: TRBJ1-5; length: 12; CDR3: ASSDPTGSQPQH
V: TRBV19; J: TRBJ1-1; length: 12; CDR3: ASSLGQGNTEAF
V: TRBV28; J: -; length: 13; CDR3: ASSLGGHLLYEQY
V: TRBV28; J: TRBJ2-4; length: 13; CDR3: ASSPSAGGENIQY
V: TRBV6-4; J: TRBJ1-1; length: 12; CDR3: ASSEMGASTEAF
V: TRBV5-1; J: TRBJ2-2; length: 14; CDR3: ASSPGGGANGGELF
V: TRBV7-6; J: TRBJ2-7; length: 11; CDR3: ASSLDAYNEQY
V: TRBV12-5; J: TRBJ2-5; length: 13; CDR3: ASGLGTGRQETQY
V: TRBV28; J: TRBJ2-5; length: 13; CDR3: ASADPRGRQETQY
V: TRBV28; J: TRBJ2-7; length: 13; CDR3: ASSFGQGYSYEQY
V: TRBV7-9; J: TRBJ2-2; length: 14; CDR3: ASSPGTSGTVVELF
V: TRBV15; J: TRBJ2-5; length: 14; CDR3: ATSRDLGTGGGTQY
V: TRBV7-2; J: TRBJ2-5; length: 11; CDR3: ASSIRGKETQY
V: TRBV2; J: TRBJ2-3; length: 14; CDR3: ASRRTSDPSTDTQY
V: TRBV28; J: TRBJ2-5; length: 13; CDR3: ASSFRTGGVETQY
V: TRBV5-4; J: -; length: 10; CDR3: ASSIAGYEQY
V: TRBV11-2; J: TRBJ1-1; length: 9; CDR3: ASSLFREAF
V: TRBV27; J: TRBJ2-7; length: 11; CDR3: ASSGGRDYEQY
V: TRBV7-9; J: TRBJ2-4; length: 14; CDR3: ASSLGQGRAKNIQY
V: TRBV19; J: TRBJ1-5; length: 13; CDR3: ASSIARGPNQPQH